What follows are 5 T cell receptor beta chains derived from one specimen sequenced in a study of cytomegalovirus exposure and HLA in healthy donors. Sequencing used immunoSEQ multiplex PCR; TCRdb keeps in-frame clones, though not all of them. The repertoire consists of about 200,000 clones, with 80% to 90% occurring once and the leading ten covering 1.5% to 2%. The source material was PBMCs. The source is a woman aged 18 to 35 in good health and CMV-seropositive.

This CDR3 reads CASRYSLAGRGNEQFF. The CDR3 region has the DNA TGTGCAAGTCGCTACTCTCTAGCGGGAAGGGGCAATGAGCAGTTCTTC. V gene TRBV12-2 combines with J gene TRBJ2-1; TRBD2 is the table's D call and was not checked against the DNA. TRBV12-2 corresponds to a pseudogene. The CDR3 has 16 amino acids.

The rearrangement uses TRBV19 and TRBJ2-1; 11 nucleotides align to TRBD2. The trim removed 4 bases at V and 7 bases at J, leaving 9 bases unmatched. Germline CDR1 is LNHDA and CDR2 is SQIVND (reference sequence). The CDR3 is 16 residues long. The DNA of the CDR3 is TGTGCCAGTAGTACCCTAGCGGGAGGATGGGGAAATGAGCAGTTCTTC. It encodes CASSTLAGGWGNEQFF.

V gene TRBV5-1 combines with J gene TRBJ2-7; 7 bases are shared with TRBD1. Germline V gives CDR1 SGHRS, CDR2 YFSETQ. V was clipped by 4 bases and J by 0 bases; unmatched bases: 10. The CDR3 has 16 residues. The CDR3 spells CASSLDAGTVSYEQYF. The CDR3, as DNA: TGCGCCAGCAGCCTTGACGCCGGGACAGTCTCCTACGAGCAGTACTTC.

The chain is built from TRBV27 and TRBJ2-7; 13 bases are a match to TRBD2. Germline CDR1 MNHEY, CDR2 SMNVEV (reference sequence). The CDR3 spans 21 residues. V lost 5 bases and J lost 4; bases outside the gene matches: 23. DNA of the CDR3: TGTGCCAGCAGTCCAGACGCCCGGGGACTAGCGGGATGGGGTACCCTTTACGAGCAGTACTTC. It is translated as CASSPDARGLAGWGTLYEQYF.

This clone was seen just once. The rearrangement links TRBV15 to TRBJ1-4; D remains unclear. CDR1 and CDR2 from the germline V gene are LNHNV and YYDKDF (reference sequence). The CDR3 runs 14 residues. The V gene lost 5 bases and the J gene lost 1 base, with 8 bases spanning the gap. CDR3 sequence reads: CATSPGRTNEKLFF. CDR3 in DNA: TGTGCCACCAGCCCGGGGAGAACTAATGAAAAACTGTTTTTT.